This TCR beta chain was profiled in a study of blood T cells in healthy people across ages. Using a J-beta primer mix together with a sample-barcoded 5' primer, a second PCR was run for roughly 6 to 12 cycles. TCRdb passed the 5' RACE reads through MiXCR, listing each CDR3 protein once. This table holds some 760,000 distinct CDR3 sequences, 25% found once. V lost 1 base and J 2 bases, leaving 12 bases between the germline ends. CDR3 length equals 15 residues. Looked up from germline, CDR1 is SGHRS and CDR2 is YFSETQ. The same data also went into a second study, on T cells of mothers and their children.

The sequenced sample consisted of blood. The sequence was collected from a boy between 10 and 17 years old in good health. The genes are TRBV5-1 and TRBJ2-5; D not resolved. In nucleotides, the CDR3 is TGCGCCAGCAGCTTGTTCATTGGCGGACAAGAGACCCAGTACTTC. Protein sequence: CASSLFIGGQETQYF.